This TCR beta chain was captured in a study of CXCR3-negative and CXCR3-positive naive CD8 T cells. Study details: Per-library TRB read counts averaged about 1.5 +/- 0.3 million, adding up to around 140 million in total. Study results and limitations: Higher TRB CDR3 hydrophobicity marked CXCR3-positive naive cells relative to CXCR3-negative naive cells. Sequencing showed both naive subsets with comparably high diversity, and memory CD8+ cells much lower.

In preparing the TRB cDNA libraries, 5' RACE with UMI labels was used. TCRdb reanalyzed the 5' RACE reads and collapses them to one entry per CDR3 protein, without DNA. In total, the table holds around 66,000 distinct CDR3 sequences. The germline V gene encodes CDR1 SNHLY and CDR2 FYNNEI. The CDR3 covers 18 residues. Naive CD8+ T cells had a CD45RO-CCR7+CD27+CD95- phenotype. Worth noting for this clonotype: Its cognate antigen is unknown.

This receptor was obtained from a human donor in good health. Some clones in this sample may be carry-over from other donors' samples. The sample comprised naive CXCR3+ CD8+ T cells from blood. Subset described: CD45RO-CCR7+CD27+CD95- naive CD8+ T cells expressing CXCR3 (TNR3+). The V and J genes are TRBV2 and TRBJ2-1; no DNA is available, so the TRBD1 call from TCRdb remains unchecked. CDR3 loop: CAKTLEVGEKTVKNEQFF.